What follows is one T cell receptor beta chain and its context. This record belongs to a study of blood T cell repertoires in COVID-19. As for the study in general: Acute and convalescent COVID-19 specimens originated in the United States, Italy and Spain. Sources were T cells, B-cell-depleted T cells, or PBMCs; the material itself was cDNA or gDNA.

This CDR3 has 14 amino acids. The germline gives CDR1 SGHVS, CDR2 FQNEAQ. The V gene end was trimmed by 5 bases and the J gene end by 8 bases; junction bases not matched to a gene: 7. Original processing methods: Researchers report that nucleated cell counts were estimated from reference gene primer amplification. Only in-frame clones appear in the TCRdb table, and some are missing; sequencing was by immunoSEQ multiplex PCR. The V and J calls and clone size were taken over from that table, and D and trimming were inferred from the DNA. The sample contains approximately 250,000 clones, approximately 80% of which appear only once.

V and J are TRBV7-8 and TRBJ2-2, with 8 bases that match TRBD1. Sequencing was done on a sample of peripheral blood. The origin of this receptor is a man in his sixties with acute or convalescent COVID-19. The CDR3: CASSQGQAGGELFF. The CDR3 DNA sequence: TGTGCCAGCAGCCAGGGACAGGCGGGTGGGGAGCTGTTTTTT.